This is a list of T cell receptor beta chains from one sample in a study of shared clonotypes between healthy human individuals. TCRdb keeps only in-frame clones here, not all; method: immunoSEQ multiplex PCR. The sample contains some 530,000 clones, 81% of which appear only once. The sample was PBMCs. Every receptor here comes from a woman between 35 and 50 years old in good health. Some clones in this sample may be carry-over from other donors' samples. Both conserved end residues are part of each CDR3. Fields, in order: CDR3 DNA, CDR3 protein, J gene, clone size, D gene, V gene. A D gene is named only where the DNA matches it firmly. Clone size, where shown, is once, few, many, or a class for clones that have expanded.

DNA: TGCGCCAGCAGCCATTTTACTGCTAACTATGGCTACACCTTC; CDR3: CASSHFTANYGYTF; J: TRBJ1-2; size: NA; D: NA; V: TRBV4-1
DNA: TGTGCCTGGGTGGAGGGACTAGCGGGTCGTAGGGATACGCAGTATTTT; CDR3: CAWVEGLAGRRDTQYF; J: TRBJ2-3; size: NA; D: TRBD2; V: TRBV30
DNA: TGCGCCAGCAGCTCGACAGGGAGCACAACTAATGAAAAACTGTTTTTT; CDR3: CASSSTGSTTNEKLFF; J: TRBJ1-4; size: NA; D: TRBD1; V: TRBV5-1
DNA: TGTGCCAGCAGTCCGCGACAGGGGTTCCCCCAGCATTTT; CDR3: CASSPRQGFPQHF; J: TRBJ1-5; size: NA; D: TRBD1; V: TRBV27
DNA: TGTGCCTGGTTGCAGGGGGCAGGTAACACTGAAGCTTTCTTT; CDR3: CAWLQGAGNTEAFF; J: TRBJ1-1; size: NA; D: TRBD1; V: TRBV30
DNA: TGTGCCAGCAGTATAGCGGAATCCTACAATGAGCAGTTCTTC; CDR3: CASSIAESYNEQFF; J: TRBJ2-1; size: NA; D: NA; V: TRBV2
DNA: TGCGCCAGCAGCTTACGTCTAGCGGGAGCCTACGAGCAGTACTTC; CDR3: CASSLRLAGAYEQYF; J: TRBJ2-7; size: NA; D: TRBD2; V: TRBV5-1
DNA: TGTGCCAGCAGCTTAGCCGGGGGCAGGGGGGAGCAGTACTTC; CDR3: CASSLAGGRGEQYF; J: TRBJ2-7; size: NA; D: NA; V: TRBV7-9
DNA: TGTGCCAGCAGCTCAAACAGGGGGGAAGAGACCCAGTACTTC; CDR3: CASSSNRGEETQYF; J: TRBJ2-5; size: NA; D: TRBD1; V: TRBV7-9
DNA: TGTGCCAGCAGCCACCGGGACAGGGGGCGCGGCGAGCAGTACTTC; CDR3: CASSHRDRGRGEQYF; J: TRBJ2-7; size: NA; D: TRBD1; V: TRBV27
DNA: TGTGCCATCAGTGAGTCGATTGAGCAGTTCTTC; CDR3: CAISESIEQFF; J: TRBJ2-1; size: NA; D: NA; V: TRBV10-3
DNA: TGTGCCAGCAGCTCCAGGACAGCGCCTCTTTTTGGCTACACCTTC; CDR3: CASSSRTAPLFGYTF; J: TRBJ1-2; size: NA; D: NA; V: TRBV5-4
DNA: TGTGCCAGCAGCCCTAGAGGGGGGAGGAGCACTGAAGCTTTCTTT; CDR3: CASSPRGGRSTEAFF; J: TRBJ1-1; size: NA; D: NA; V: TRBV28
DNA: TGTGCCAGCAGCTTCATGGGAGAACCCCTCTCCGATACGCAGTATTTT; CDR3: CASSFMGEPLSDTQYF; J: TRBJ2-3; size: many; D: NA; V: TRBV13
DNA: TGTGCAAGTCGCCTTGGACTAGCGGAATCATACGGGGAGACCCAGTACTTC; CDR3: CASRLGLAESYGETQYF; J: TRBJ2-5; size: few; D: NA; V: TRBV12-2
DNA: TGTGCCAGTAGTCGGACTAGCGGGAGATCAGATACGCAGTATTTT; CDR3: CASSRTSGRSDTQYF; J: TRBJ2-3; size: once; D: TRBD2; V: TRBV19
DNA: TGTGCCAGCAGCTGGGGACGGGGGAATAATGAAAAACTGTTTTTT; CDR3: CASSWGRGNNEKLFF; J: TRBJ1-4; size: NA; D: NA; V: TRBV5-4
DNA: TGTGCCAGCAGCCCTGGACTAGCGGGAAACGGTGGTGGGCAGTTCTTC; CDR3: CASSPGLAGNGGGQFF; J: TRBJ2-1; size: NA; D: TRBD2; V: TRBV5-6
DNA: TGCAGCGTCCTCGGGTGGGGGTCGGACGCTGAAGCTTTCTTC; CDR3: CSVLGWGSDAEAFF; J: TRBJ1-1; size: NA; D: NA; V: TRBV29-1
DNA: TGCAGCGCCGGGACCGGGGGGTCCTACAATGAGCAGTTCTTC; CDR3: CSAGTGGSYNEQFF; J: TRBJ2-1; size: NA; D: TRBD2; V: TRBV29-1
DNA: TGTGCCTGGAGTGCCCTCGGGGGACAGGGGGAGAGTCAGTCCCAGCATTTT; CDR3: CAWSALGGQGESQSQHF; J: TRBJ1-5; size: NA; D: TRBD1; V: TRBV30
DNA: TGTGCCTGGAGCGCCTTGGGCGGCTACACCTTC; CDR3: CAWSALGGYTF; J: TRBJ1-2; size: NA; D: NA; V: TRBV30